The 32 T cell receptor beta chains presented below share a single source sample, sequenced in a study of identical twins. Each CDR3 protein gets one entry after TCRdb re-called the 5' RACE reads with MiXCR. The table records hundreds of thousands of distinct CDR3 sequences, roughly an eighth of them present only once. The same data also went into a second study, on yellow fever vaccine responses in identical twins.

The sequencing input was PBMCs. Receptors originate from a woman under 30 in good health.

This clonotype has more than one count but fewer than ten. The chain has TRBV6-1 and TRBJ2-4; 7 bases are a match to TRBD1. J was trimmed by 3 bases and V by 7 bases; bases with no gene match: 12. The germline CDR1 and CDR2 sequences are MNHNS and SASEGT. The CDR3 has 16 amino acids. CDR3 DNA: TGTGCCAGCAAAAGACAGGGCCACCTAGGCAAAAACATTCAGTACTTC. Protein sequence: CASKRQGHLGKNIQYF.

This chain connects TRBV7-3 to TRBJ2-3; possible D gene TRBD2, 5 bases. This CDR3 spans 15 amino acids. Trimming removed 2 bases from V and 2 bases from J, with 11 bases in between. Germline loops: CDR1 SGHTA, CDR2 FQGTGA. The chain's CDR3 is CASSLGLATTDTQYF. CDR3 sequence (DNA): TGTGCCAGCAGCTTAGGCCTAGCTACCACAGATACGCAGTATTTT.

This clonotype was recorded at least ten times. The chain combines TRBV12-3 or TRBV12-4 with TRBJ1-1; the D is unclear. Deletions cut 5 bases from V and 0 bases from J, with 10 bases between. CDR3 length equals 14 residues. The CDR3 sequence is CASSLQALNTEAFF. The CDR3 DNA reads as TGTGCCAGCAGTCTGCAGGCATTGAACACTGAAGCTTTCTTT.

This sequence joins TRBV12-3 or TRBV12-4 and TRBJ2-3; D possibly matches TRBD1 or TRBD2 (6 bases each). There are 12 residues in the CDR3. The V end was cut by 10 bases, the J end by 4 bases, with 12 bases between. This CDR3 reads CAIGGGPDTQYF. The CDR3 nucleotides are TGTGCCATTGGAGGGGGGCCAGATACGCAGTATTTT.

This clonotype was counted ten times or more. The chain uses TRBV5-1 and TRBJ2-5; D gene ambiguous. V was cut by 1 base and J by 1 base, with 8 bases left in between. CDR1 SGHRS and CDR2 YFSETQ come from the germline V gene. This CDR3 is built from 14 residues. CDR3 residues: CASSLQSIQETQYF. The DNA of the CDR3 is TGCGCCAGCAGCTTGCAGTCAATCCAAGAGACCCAGTACTTC.

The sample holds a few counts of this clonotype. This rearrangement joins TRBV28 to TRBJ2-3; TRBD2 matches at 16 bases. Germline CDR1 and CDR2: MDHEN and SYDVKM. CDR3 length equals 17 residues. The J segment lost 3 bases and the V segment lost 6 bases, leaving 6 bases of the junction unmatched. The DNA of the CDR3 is TGTGCCAGCAGAGGGACTAGCGGGAGGGCCCTAACAGATACGCAGTATTTT. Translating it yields CASRGTSGRALTDTQYF.

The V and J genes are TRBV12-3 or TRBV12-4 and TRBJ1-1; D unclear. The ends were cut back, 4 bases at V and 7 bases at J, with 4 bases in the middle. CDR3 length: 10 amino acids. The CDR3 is CASSYVEAFF. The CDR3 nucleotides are TGTGCCAGCAGTTATGTTGAAGCTTTCTTT.

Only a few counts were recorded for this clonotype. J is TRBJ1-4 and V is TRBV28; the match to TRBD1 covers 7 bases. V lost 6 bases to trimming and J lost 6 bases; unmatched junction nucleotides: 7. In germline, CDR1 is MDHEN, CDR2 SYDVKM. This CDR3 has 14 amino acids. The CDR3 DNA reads TGTGCCAGCAGCTACAGGGGAATGGATGAAAAACTGTTTTTT. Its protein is CASSYRGMDEKLFF.

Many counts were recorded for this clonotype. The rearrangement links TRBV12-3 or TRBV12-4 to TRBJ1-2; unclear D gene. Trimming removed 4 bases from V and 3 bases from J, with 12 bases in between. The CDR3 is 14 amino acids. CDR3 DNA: TGTGCCAGCAGTTCGCGGGGTGACTACTATGGCTACACCTTC. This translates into CASSSRGDYYGYTF.

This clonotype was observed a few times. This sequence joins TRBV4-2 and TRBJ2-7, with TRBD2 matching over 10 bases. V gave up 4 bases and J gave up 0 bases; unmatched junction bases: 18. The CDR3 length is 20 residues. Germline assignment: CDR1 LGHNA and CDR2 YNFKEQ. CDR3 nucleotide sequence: TGTGCCAGCAGCCGGGATGCGGGGACTAGCGCGTTAAGAAGCTCCTACGAGCAGTACTTC. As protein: CASSRDAGTSALRSSYEQYF.

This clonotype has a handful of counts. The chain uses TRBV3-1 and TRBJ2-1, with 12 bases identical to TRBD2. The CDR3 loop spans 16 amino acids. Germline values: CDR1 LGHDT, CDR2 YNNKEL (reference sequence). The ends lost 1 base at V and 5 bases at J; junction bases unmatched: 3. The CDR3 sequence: CASSQVRTSGNNEQFF. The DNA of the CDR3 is TGTGCCAGCAGCCAAGTCCGGACTAGCGGGAACAATGAGCAGTTCTTC.

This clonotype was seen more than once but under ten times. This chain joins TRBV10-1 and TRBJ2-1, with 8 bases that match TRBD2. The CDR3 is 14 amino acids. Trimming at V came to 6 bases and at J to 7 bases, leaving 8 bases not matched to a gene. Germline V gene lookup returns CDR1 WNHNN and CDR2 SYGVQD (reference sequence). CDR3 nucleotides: TGCGCCAGCAGAGCGGGAGACGCAGAAAATGAGCAGTTCTTC. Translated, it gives CASRAGDAENEQFF.

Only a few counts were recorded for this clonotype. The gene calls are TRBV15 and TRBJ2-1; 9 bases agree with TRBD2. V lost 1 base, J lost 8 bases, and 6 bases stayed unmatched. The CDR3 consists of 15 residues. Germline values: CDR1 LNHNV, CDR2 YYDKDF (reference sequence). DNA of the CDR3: TGTGCCACCAGCAGAGGCGGCGGGAGGGGAGATGAGCAGTTCTTC. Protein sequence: CATSRGGGRGDEQFF.

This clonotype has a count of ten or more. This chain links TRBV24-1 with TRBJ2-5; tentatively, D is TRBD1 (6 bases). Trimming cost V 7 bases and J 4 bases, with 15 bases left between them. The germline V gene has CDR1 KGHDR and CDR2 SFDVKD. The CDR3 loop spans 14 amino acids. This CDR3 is CATSRAGDVETQYF. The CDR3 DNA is TGTGCCACCAGCAGGGCAGGGGATGTAGAGACCCAGTACTTC.

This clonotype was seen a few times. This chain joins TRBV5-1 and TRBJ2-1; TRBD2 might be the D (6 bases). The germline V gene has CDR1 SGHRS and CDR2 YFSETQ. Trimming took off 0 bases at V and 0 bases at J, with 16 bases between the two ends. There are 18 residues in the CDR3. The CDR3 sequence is CASSLVPVAVSSYNEQFF. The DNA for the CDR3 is TGCGCCAGCAGCTTGGTTCCCGTAGCGGTAAGCTCCTACAATGAGCAGTTCTTC.

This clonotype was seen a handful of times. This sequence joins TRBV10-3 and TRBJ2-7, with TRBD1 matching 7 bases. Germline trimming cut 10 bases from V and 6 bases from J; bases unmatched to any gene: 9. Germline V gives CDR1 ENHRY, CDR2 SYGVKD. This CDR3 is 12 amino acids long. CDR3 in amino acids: CATSSTGTEQYV. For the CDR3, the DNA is TGTGCCACCTCCTCGACAGGGACCGAGCAGTACGTC.

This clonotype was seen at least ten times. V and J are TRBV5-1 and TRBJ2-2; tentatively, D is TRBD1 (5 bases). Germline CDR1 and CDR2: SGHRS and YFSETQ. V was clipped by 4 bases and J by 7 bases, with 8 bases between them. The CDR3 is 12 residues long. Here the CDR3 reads CASSRGFGELFF. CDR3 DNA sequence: TGCGCCAGCAGCAGGGGTTTCGGGGAGCTGTTTTTT.

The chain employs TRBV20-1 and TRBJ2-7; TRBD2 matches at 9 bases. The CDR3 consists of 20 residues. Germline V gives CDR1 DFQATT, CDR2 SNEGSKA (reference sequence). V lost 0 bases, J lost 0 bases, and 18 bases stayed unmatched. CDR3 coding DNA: TGCAGTGCTAGAGATCTTGCGGGGGGGCCCGTTTTGGAGAGCTCCTACGAGCAGTACGTC. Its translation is CSARDLAGGPVLESSYEQYV.

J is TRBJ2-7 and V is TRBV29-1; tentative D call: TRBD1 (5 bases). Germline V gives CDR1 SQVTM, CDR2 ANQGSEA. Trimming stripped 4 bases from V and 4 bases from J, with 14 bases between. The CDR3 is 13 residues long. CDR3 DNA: TGCAGCGTTGTAAAACAGGATCCTTACGAGCAGTACTTC. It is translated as CSVVKQDPYEQYF.

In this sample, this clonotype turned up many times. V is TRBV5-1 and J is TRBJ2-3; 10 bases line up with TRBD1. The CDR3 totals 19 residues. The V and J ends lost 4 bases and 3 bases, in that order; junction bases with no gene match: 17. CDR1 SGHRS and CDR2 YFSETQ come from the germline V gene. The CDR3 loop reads CASSHSPPGTGAGTDTQYF. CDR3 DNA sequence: TGCGCCAGCAGCCATTCCCCCCCCGGGACAGGGGCTGGAACAGATACGCAGTATTTT.

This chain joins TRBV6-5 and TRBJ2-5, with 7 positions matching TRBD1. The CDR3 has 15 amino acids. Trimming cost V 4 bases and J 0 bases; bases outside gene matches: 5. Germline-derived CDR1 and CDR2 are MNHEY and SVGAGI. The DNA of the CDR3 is TGTGCCAGCAGTTCCCCGACAGGGTACCAAGAGACCCAGTACTTC. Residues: CASSSPTGYQETQYF.

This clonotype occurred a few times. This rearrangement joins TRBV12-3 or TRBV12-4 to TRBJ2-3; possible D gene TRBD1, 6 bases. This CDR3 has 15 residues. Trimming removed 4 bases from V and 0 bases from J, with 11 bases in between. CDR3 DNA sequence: TGTGCCAGCAGTTCGCAGGGGATTAGCACAGATACGCAGTATTTT. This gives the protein CASSSQGISTDTQYF.

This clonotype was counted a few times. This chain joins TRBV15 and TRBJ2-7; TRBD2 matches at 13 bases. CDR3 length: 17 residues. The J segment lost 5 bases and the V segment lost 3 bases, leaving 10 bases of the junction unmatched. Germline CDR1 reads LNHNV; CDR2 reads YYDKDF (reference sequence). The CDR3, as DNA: TGTGCCACCAGCAGCTACGGACTAGCGGGAGTGACCCACGAGCAGTACTTC. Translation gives CATSSYGLAGVTHEQYF. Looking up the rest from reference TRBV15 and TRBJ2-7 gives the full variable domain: DAMVIQNPRYQVTQFGKPVTLSCSQTLNHNVMYWYQQKSSQAPKLLFHYYDKDFNNEADTPDNFQSRRPNTSFCFLDIRSPGLGDTAMYLCATSSYGLAGVTHEQYFGPGTRLTVT.

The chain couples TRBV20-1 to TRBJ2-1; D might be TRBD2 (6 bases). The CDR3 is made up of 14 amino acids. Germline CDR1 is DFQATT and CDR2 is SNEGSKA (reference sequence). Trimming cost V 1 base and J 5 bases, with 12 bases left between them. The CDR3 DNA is TGCAGTGCTAGAGTAGCGGAGTGGCACAATGAGCAGTTCTTC. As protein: CSARVAEWHNEQFF.

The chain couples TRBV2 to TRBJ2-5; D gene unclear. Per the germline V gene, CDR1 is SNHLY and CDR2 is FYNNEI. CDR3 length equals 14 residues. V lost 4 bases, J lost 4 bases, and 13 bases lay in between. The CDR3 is CASSVRGGRETQYF. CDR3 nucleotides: TGTGCCAGCAGTGTGCGTGGCGGTCGAGAGACCCAGTACTTC.

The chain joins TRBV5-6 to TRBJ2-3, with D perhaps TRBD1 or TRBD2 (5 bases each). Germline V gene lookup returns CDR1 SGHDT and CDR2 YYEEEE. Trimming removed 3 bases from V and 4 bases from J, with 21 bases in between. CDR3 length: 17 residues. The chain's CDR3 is CASSYPRDGNMADTQYF. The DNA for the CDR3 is TGTGCCAGCAGCTATCCCCGGGACGGTAATATGGCAGATACGCAGTATTTT.

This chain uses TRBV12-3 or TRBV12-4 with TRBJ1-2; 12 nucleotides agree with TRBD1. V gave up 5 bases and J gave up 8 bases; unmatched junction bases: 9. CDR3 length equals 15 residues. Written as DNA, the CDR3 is TGTGCCAGCAGTGTTACGCCGGGACAGGGGGCCGGCTACACCTTC. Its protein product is CASSVTPGQGAGYTF.

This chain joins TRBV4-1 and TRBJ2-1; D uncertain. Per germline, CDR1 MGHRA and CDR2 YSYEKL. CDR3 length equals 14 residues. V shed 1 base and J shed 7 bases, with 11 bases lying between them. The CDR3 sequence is CASSQGPVINEQFF. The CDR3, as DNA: TGCGCCAGCAGCCAAGGACCAGTCATTAATGAGCAGTTCTTC.

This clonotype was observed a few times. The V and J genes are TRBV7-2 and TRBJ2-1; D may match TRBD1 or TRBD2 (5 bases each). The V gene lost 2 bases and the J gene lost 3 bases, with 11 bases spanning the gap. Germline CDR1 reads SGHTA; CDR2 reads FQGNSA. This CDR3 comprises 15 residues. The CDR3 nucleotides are TGTGCCAGCAGCTTAACGACAGACTACTACAATGAGCAGTTCTTC. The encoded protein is CASSLTTDYYNEQFF. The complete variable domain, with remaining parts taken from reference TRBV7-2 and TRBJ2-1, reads GAGVSQSPSNKVTEKGKDVELRCDPISGHTALYWYRQSLGQGLEFLIYFQGNSAPDKSGLPSDRFSAERTGGSVSTLTIQRTQQEDSAVYLCASSLTTDYYNEQFFGPGTRLTVL.

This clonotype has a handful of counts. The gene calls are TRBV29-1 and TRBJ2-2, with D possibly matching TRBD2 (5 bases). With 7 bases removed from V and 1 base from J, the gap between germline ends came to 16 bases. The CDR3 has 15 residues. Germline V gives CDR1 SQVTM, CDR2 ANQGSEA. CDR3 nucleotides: TGCAGCGCCGGAGGTGGGGTGGTGAACACCGGGGAGCTGTTTTTT. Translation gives CSAGGGVVNTGELFF.

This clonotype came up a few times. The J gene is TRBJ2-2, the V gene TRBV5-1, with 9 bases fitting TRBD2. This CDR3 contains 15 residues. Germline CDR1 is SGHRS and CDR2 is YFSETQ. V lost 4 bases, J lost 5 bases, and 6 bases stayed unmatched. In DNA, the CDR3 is TGCGCCAGCAGCCGGGAGACTAGCGGTACCGGGGAGCTGTTTTTT. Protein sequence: CASSRETSGTGELFF.

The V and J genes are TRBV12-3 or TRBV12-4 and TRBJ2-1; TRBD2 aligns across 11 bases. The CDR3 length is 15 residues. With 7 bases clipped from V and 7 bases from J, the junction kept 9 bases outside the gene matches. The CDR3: CASNSGTSGGNEQFF. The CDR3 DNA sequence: TGTGCCAGCAACTCTGGGACTAGCGGCGGGAATGAGCAGTTCTTC.